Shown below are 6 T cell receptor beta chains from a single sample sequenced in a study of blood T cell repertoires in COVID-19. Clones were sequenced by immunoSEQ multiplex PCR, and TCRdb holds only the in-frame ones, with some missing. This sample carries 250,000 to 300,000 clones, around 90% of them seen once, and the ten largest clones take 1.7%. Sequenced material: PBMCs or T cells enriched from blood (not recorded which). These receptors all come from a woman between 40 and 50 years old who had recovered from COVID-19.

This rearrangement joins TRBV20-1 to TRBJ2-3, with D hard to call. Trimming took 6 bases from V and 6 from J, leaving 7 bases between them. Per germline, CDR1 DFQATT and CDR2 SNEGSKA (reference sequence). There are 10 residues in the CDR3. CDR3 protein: CSAGWDTQYF. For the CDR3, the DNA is TGCAGTGCCGGGTGGGATACGCAGTATTTT.

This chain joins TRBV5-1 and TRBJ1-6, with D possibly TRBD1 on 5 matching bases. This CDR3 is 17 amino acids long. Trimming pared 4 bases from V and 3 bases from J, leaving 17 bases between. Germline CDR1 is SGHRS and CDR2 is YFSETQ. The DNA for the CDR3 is TGCGCCAGCAGCCTCGATCAGGGTTTGGACTATAATTCACCCCTCCACTTT. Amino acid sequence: CASSLDQGLDYNSPLHF.

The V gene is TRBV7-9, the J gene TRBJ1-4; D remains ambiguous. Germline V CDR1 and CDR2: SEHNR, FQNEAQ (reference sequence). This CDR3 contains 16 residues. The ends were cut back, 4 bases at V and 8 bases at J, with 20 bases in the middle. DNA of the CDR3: TGTGCCAGCAGCTCCGGTCGAAGCACAGAAGTAGAAAAACTGTTTTTT. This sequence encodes CASSSGRSTEVEKLFF.

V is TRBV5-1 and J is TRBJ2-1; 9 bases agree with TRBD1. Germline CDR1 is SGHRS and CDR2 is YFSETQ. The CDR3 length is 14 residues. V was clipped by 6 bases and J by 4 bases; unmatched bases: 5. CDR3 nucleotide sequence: TGCGCCAGCAACCCTGGACAGGGGTACAATGAGCAGTTCTTC. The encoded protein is CASNPGQGYNEQFF.

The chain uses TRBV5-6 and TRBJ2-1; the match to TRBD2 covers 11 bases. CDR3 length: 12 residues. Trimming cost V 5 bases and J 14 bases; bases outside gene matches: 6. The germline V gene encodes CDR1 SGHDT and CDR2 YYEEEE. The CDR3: CASREGGLAEFF. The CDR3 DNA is TGTGCCAGCAGGGAAGGGGGACTAGCGGAGTTCTTC.

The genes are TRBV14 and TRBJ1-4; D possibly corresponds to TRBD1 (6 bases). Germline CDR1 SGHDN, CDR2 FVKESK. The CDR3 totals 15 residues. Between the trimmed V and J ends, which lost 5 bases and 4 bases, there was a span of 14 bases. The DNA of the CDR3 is TGTGCCAGCAGCGAATGGGGGGGCAATAATGAAAAACTGTTTTTT. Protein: CASSEWGGNNEKLFF.